This T cell receptor beta chain stems from a study of blood T cell repertoires in COVID-19. In the study overall: Whether acute or convalescent, the COVID-19 samples came from the United States, Italy and Spain. Nucleic acid was either cDNA or gDNA, and it came from T cells, B-cell-depleted T cells, or PBMCs.

As processed by the authors: Reference gene primer amplification in the assay estimated nucleated cell counts. Data came from immunoSEQ multiplex PCR; TCRdb stores just in-frame clones and leaves some out. The D gene and trimming were derived from the DNA, and the V and J assignments and clone size from that table. The sample records around 190,000 clones, roughly 91% being singletons. CDR1 and CDR2 from the germline V gene are SNHLY and FYNNEI. The junction had 5 bases not matched to a gene; V was cut back by 7 bases and J by 7 bases. The CDR3 spans 14 residues. Sequencing was done on a sample of peripheral blood. The TCR originated in a human donor in a cohort sampled during active COVID-19. This sequence joins TRBV2 and TRBJ1-6; 9 bases line up with TRBD1. CDR3 amino acids: CASNDRGINSPLHF. CDR3 nucleotides: TGTGCCAGCAACGACAGGGGGATAAATTCACCCCTCCACTTT. The complete variable domain, with remaining parts taken from reference TRBV2 and TRBJ1-6, reads EPEVTQTPSHQVTQMGQEVILRCVPISNHLYFYWYRQILGQKVEFLVSFYNNEISEKSEIFDDQFSVERPDGSNFTLKIRSTKLEDSAMYFCASNDRGINSPLHFGNGTRLTVT.